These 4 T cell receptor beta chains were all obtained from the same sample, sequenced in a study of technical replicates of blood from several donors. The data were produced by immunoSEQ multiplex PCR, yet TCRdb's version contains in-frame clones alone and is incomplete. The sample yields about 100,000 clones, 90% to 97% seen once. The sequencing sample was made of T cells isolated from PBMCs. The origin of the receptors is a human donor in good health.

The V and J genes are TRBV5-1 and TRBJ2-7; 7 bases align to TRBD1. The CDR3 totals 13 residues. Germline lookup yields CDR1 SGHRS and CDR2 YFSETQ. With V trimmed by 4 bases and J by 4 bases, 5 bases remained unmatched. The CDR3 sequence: CASSQRQGYEQYF. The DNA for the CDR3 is TGCGCCAGCAGCCAGAGACAGGGTTACGAGCAGTACTTC.

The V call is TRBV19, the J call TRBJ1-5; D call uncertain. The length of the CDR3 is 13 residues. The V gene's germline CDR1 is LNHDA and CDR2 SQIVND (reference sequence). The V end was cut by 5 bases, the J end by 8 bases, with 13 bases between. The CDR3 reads CASSDTLREPQHF. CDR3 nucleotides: TGTGCCAGTAGTGACACGTTGAGGGAGCCCCAGCATTTT.

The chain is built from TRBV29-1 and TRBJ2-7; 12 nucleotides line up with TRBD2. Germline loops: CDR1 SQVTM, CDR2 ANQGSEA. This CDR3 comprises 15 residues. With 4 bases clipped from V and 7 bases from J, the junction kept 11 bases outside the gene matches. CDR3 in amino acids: CSVVPSGRAYGEQYF. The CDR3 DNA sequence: TGCAGCGTTGTACCTAGCGGGAGGGCCTATGGAGAGCAGTACTTC.

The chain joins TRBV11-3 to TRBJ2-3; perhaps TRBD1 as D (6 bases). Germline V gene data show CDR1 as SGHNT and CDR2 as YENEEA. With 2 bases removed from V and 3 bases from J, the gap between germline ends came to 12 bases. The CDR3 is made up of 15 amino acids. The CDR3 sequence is CASSLLGGSTDTQYF. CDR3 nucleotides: TGTGCCAGCAGCTTACTAGGGGGTTCGACAGATACGCAGTATTTT.